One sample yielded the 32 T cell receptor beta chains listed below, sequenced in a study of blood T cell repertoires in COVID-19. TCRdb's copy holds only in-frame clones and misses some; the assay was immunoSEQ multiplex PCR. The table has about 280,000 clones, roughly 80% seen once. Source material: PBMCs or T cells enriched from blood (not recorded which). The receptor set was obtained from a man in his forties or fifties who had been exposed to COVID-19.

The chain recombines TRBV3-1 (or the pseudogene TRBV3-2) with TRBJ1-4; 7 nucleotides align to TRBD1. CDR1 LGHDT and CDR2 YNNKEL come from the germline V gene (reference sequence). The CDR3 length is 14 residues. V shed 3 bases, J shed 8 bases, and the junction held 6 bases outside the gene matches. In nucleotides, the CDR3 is TGTGCCAGCAGCCATGCACAGGGGCGCGAAAAACTGTTTTTT. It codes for CASSHAQGREKLFF.

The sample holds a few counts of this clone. The CDR3: CAASGTGVDSGNTIYF. The CDR3 DNA reads as TGTGCCGCATCCGGGACAGGAGTAGACTCTGGAAACACCATATATTTT. This chain joins TRBV3-1 (or the pseudogene TRBV3-2) and TRBJ1-3, with TRBD1 matching 8 bases. The CDR3 contains 16 residues. The V segment lost 11 bases and the J segment 0 bases; nucleotides outside the gene matches: 12. CDR1 and CDR2 from the germline V gene are LGHDT and YNNKEL (reference sequence).

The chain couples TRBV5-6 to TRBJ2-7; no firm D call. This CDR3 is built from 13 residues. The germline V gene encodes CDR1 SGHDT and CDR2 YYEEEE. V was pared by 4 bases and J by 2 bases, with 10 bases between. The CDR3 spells CASSVDTAYEQYF. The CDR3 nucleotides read TGTGCCAGCAGCGTCGACACCGCCTACGAGCAGTACTTC.

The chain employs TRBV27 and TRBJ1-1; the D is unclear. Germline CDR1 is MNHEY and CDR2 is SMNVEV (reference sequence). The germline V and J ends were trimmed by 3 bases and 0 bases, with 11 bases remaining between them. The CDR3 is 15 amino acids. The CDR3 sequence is CASSFLTSLNTEAFF. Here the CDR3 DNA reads TGTGCCAGCAGTTTCTTAACTAGTTTGAACACTGAAGCTTTCTTT.

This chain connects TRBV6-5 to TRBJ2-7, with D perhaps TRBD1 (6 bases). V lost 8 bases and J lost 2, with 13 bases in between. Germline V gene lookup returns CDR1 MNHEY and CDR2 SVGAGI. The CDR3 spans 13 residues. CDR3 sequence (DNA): TGTGCCAGCTCAGGGACACAGACCTACGAGCAGTACTTC. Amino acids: CASSGTQTYEQYF.

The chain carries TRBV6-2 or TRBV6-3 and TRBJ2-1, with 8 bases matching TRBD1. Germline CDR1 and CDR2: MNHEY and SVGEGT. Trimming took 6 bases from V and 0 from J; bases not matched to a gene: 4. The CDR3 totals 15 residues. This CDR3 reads CASSSTGGSYNEQFF. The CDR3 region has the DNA TGTGCCAGCAGCTCTACAGGGGGCTCCTACAATGAGCAGTTCTTC.

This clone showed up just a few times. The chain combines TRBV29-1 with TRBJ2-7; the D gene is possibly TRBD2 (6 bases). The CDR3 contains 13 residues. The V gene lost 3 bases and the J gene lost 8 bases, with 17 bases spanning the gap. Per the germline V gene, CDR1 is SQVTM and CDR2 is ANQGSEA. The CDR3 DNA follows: TGCAGCGTTGAGGGCACGGGAGCGGGTCAGCAGTACTTC. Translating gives CSVEGTGAGQQYF.

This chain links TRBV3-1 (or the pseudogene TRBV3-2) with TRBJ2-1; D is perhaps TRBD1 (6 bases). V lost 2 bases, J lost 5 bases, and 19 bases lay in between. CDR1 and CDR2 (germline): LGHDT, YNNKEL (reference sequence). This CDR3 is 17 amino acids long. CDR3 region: CASSQRHREGGNNEQFF. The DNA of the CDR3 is TGTGCCAGCAGCCAAAGACACCGGGAAGGGGGAAACAATGAGCAGTTCTTC.

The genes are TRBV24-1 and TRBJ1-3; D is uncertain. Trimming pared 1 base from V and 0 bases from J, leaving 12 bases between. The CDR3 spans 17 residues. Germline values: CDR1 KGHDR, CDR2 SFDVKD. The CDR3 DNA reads TGTGCCACCAGTGATTTCACCTCGGGGAGCTCTGGAAACACCATATATTTT. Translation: CATSDFTSGSSGNTIYF.

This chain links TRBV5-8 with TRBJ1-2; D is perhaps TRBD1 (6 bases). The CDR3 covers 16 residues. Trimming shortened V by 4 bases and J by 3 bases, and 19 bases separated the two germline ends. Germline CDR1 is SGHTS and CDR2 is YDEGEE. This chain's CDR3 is CASSPPTYRVYYGYTF. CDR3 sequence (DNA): TGTGCCAGCAGCCCGCCGACATACAGGGTATACTATGGCTACACCTTC.

The CDR3 DNA sequence: TGTGCCAGTACGCCCCTGAGTGTGAACACCATATATTTT. Protein product: CASTPLSVNTIYF. The V gene is TRBV9, the J gene TRBJ1-3; D is ambiguous. V lost 8 bases, J lost 7 bases, and 16 bases lay in between. CDR1 is SGDLS, CDR2 YYNGEE, per germline. The CDR3 length is 13 residues. The full variable domain, in which reference TRBV9 and TRBJ1-3 provide the parts outside the CDR3, is DSGVTQTPKHLITATGQRVTLRCSPRSGDLSVYWYQQSLDQGLQFLIQYYNGEERAKGNILERFSAQQFPDLHSELNLSSLELGDSALYFCASTPLSVNTIYFGEGSWLTVV.

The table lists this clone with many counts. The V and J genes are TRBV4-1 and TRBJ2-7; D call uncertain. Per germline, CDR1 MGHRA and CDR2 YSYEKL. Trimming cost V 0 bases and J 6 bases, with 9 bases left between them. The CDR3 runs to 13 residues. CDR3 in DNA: TGCGCCAGCAGCCAAGAATTGAGCCCCGAGCAGTACTTC. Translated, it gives CASSQELSPEQYF.

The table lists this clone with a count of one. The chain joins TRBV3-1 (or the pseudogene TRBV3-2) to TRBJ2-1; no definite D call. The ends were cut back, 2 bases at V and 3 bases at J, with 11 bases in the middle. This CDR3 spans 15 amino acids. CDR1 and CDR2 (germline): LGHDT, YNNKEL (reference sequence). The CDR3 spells CASSQSGGNYNEQFF. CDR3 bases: TGTGCCAGCAGCCAATCTGGCGGAAACTACAATGAGCAGTTCTTC.

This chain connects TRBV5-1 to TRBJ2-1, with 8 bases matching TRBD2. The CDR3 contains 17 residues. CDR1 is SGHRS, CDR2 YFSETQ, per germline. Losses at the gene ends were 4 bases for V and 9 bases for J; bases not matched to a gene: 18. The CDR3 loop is CASSLRTSSGSSGEQFF. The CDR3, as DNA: TGCGCCAGCAGCCTGAGGACATCAAGCGGGAGTTCCGGTGAGCAGTTCTTC.

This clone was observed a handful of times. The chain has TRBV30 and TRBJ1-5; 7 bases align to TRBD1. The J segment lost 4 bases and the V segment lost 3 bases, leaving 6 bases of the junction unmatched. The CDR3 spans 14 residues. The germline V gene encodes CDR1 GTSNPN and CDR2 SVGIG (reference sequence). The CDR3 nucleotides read TGTGCCTGGAGGGTGGGACAGCCTAATCAGCCCCAGCATTTT. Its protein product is CAWRVGQPNQPQHF.

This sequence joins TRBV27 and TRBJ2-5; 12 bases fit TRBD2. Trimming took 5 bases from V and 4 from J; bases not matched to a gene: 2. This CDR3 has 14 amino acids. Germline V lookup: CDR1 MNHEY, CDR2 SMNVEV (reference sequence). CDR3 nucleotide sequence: TGTGCCAGCAGTCTACTAGCGGGAGGAGAGACCCAGTACTTC. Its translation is CASSLLAGGETQYF.

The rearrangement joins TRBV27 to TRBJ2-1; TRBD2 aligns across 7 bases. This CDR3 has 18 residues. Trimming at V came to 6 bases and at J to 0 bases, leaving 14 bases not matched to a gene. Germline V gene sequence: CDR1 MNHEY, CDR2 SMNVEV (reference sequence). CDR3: CASRGGEAGLSSYNEQFF. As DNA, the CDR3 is TGTGCCAGCAGGGGAGGGGAAGCGGGCCTAAGCTCCTACAATGAGCAGTTCTTC.

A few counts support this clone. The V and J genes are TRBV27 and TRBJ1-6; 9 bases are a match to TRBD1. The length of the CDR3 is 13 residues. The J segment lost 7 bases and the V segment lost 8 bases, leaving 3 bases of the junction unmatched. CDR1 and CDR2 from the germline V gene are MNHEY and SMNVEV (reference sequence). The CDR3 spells CASGQGLNSPLHF. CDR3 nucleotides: TGTGCCAGCGGACAGGGGTTGAATTCACCCCTCCACTTT.

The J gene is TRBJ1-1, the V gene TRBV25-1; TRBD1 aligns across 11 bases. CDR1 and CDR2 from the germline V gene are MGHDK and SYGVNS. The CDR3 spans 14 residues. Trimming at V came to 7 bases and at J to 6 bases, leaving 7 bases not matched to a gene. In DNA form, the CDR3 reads TGTGCCAGCATCCCGGACAGGGGGCATGCTGAAGCTTTCTTT. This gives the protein CASIPDRGHAEAFF.

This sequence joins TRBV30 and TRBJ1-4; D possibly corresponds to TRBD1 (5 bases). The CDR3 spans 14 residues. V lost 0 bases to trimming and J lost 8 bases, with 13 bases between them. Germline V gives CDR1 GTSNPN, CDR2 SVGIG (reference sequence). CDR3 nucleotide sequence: TGTGCCTGGAGTGTCAGCAGGGATGGCGAAAAACTGTTTTTT. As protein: CAWSVSRDGEKLFF.

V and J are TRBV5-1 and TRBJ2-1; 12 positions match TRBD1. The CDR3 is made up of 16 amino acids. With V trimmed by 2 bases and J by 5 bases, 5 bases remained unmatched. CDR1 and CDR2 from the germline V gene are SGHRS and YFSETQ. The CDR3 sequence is CASSFGTGGVHNEQFF. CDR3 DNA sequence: TGCGCCAGCAGCTTTGGGACAGGGGGCGTTCACAATGAGCAGTTCTTC. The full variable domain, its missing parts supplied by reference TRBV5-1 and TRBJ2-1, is KAGVTQTPRYLIKTRGQQVTLSCSPISGHRSVSWYQQTPGQGLQFLFEYFSETQRNKGNFPGRFSGRQFSNSRSEMNVSTLELGDSALYLCASSFGTGGVHNEQFFGPGTRLTVL.

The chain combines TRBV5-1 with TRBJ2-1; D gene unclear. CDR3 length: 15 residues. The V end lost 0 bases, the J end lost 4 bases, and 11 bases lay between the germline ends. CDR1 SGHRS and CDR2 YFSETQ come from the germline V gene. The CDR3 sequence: CASSLELSNYNEQFF. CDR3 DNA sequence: TGCGCCAGCAGCTTGGAACTATCCAATTACAATGAGCAGTTCTTC. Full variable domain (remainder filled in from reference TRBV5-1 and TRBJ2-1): KAGVTQTPRYLIKTRGQQVTLSCSPISGHRSVSWYQQTPGQGLQFLFEYFSETQRNKGNFPGRFSGRQFSNSRSEMNVSTLELGDSALYLCASSLELSNYNEQFFGPGTRLTVL.

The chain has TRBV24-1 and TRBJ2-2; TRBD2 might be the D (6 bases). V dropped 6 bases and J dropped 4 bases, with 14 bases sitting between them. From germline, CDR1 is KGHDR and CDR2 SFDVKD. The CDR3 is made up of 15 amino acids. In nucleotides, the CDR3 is TGTGCCACCAGTTCGGGACTTCCAGGCACCGGGGAGCTGTTTTTT. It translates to CATSSGLPGTGELFF.

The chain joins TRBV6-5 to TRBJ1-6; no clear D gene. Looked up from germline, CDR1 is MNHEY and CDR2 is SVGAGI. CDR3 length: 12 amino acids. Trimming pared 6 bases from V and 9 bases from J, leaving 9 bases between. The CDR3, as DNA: TGTGCCAGCAGCCTAATTGGTTCACCCCTCCACTTT. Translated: CASSLIGSPLHF.

This chain's CDR3 is CSARQGSPLHF. The CDR3 region has the DNA TGCAGTGCTAGACAGGGTTCACCCCTCCACTTT. The chain recombines TRBV20-1 with TRBJ1-6; maybe TRBD1 (5 bases). In germline, CDR1 is DFQATT, CDR2 SNEGSKA (reference sequence). V shed 2 bases and J shed 9 bases, with 5 bases lying between them. The CDR3 consists of 11 residues.

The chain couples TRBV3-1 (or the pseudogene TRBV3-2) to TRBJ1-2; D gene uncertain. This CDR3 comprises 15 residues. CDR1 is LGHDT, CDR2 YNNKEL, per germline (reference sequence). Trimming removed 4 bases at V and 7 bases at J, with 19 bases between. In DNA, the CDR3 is TGTGCCAGCAGCCCTCCGCGGAGCTTTAAGGCTGGCTACACCTTC. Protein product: CASSPPRSFKAGYTF.

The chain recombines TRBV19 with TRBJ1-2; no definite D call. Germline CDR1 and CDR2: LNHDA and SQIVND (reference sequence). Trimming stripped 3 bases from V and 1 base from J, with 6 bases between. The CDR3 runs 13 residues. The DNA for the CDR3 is TGTGCCAGTAGTATGGAGAATAACTATGGCTACACCTTC. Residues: CASSMENNYGYTF.

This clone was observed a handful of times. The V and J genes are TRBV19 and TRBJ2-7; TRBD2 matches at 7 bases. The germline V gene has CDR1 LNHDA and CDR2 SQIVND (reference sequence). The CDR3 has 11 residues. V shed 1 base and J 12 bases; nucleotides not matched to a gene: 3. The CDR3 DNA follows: TGTGCCAGTAGTATAGGGACTAGTCTGTACTTC. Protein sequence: CASSIGTSLYF.

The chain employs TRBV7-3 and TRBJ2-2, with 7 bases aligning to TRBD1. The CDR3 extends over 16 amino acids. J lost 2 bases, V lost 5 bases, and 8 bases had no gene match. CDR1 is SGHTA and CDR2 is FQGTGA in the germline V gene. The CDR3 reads CASSPGKGANTGELFF. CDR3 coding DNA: TGTGCCAGCAGCCCCGGCAAGGGGGCCAACACCGGGGAGCTGTTTTTT. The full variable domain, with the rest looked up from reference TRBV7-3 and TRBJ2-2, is GAGVSQTPSNKVTEKGKYVELRCDPISGHTALYWYRQSLGQGPEFLIYFQGTGAADDSGLPNDRFFAVRPEGSVSTLKIQRTERGDSAVYLCASSPGKGANTGELFFGEGSRLTVL.

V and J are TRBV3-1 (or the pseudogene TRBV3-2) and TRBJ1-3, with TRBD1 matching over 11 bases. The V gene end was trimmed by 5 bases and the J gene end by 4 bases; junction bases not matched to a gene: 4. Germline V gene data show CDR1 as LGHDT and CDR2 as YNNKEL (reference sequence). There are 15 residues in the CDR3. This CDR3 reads CASSFRTGGGNTIYF. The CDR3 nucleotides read TGTGCCAGCAGCTTCCGGACAGGGGGCGGAAACACCATATATTTT.

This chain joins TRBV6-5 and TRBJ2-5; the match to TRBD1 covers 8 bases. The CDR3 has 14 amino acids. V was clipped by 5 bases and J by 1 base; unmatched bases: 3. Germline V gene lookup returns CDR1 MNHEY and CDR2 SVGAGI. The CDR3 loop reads CASSLGTGQETQYF. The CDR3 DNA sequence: TGTGCCAGCAGTCTAGGGACAGGCCAAGAGACCCAGTACTTC.

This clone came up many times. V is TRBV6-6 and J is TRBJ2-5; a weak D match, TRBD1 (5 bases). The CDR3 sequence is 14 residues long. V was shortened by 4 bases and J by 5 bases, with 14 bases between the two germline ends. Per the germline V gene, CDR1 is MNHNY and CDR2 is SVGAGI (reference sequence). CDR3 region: CASSSTRVGETQYF. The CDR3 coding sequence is TGTGCCAGCAGTTCAACCAGGGTTGGGGAGACCCAGTACTTC.